This T cell receptor (beta chain) was sequenced in a study of PD-L1 blockade in urothelial cancer. Study-level background: Patients had undergone 0 to 3 prior chemotherapy regimens. Analysis of blood occurred 3 weeks (second dose) and 6 weeks after treatment start.

Study results and limitations: Larger 3-week expansion of tumor-associated blood clones was seen in durable-benefit patients.

A remark on this clone: The antigen is unknown.

From germline, CDR1 is MNHEY and CDR2 SVGAGI. This CDR3 is built from 15 residues. The ends were cut back, 3 bases at V and 1 base at J, with 13 bases in the middle. Each PCR received spiked synthetic TCR analog templates. Libraries were prepared by immunoSEQ multiplex PCR; TCRdb keeps only in-frame clonotypes and omits some of them. The table shows tens of thousands of clones, with around nine tenths occurring only once. Time point noted: pretreatment peripheral blood. This receptor was obtained from a woman aged 60-75 years with urothelial cancer. The material was PBMCs, obtained around atezolizumab (anti-PD-L1) treatment. The chain links TRBV6-5 to TRBJ2-7; D gene uncertain. The DNA for the CDR3 is TGTGCCAGCAGTTATAGCCACCCTTCATCCTACGAGCAGTACTTC. Translation gives CASSYSHPSSYEQYF.